The 6 T cell receptor beta chains in this list originate from one sample, sequenced in a study of cytomegalovirus exposure and HLA in healthy donors. The PCR was carried out with 60 Vbeta primers and 13 Jbeta primers. The protocol was immunoSEQ multiplex PCR, while the TCRdb copy is restricted to in-frame clones and leaves out a portion. The sample contains 140,000 to 150,000 clones, roughly three fifths of which appear only once. The source material was PBMCs. The origin of the receptors is a male donor in good health and CMV-seronegative.

CDR3 nucleotides: TGTGCCAGCAGTGAGCGGGGGGCCGGGGAAAAACTGTTTTTT. This sequence encodes CASSERGAGEKLFF. The V call is TRBV2, the J call TRBJ1-4, with a tentative D call TRBD1 (6 bases). Germline V gene data show CDR1 as SNHLY and CDR2 as FYNNEI. There are 14 residues in the CDR3. The V end was cut by 3 bases, the J end by 8 bases, with 13 bases between.

The chain employs TRBV13 and TRBJ2-5, with TRBD2 matching 12 bases. The V gene's germline CDR1 is PRHDT and CDR2 FYEKMQ (reference sequence). V lost 3 bases and J lost 2; bases outside the gene matches: 1. The CDR3 contains 15 residues. CDR3 protein: CASSFGLAGQETQYF. CDR3 sequence (DNA): TGTGCCAGCAGCTTCGGACTAGCGGGGCAAGAGACCCAGTACTTC.

J is TRBJ1-1 and V is TRBV5-1; TRBD1 matches at 7 bases. The V gene's germline CDR1 is SGHRS and CDR2 YFSETQ. With V trimmed by 0 bases and J by 9 bases, 8 bases remained unmatched. The CDR3 has 14 residues. This CDR3 reads CASSLEGALVQAFF. CDR3 sequence (DNA): TGCGCCAGCAGCTTGGAGGGGGCGCTGGTTCAAGCTTTCTTT.

V gene TRBV19 combines with J gene TRBJ1-2, with 9 positions matching TRBD1. Trimming at V came to 6 bases and at J to 3 bases, leaving 2 bases not matched to a gene. This CDR3 has 13 residues. Per germline, CDR1 LNHDA and CDR2 SQIVND (reference sequence). The CDR3 DNA sequence: TGTGCCAGTAGCCGGGACAGGGACTATGGCTACACCTTC. Residues: CASSRDRDYGYTF. Looking up the rest from reference TRBV19 and TRBJ1-2 gives the full variable domain: DGGITQSPKYLFRKEGQNVTLSCEQNLNHDAMYWYRQDPGQGLRLIYYSQIVNDFQKGDIAEGYSVSREKKESFPLTVTSAQKNPTAFYLCASSRDRDYGYTFGSGTRLTVV.

J is TRBJ2-3 and V is TRBV18; 7 bases are a match to TRBD1. V lost 6 bases to trimming and J lost 5 bases; unmatched junction nucleotides: 14. From germline, CDR1 is KGHSH and CDR2 LQKENI. This CDR3 has 16 amino acids. The chain's CDR3 is CASSLQGNFGEDTQYF. DNA of the CDR3: TGTGCCAGCTCGTTACAGGGGAACTTTGGGGAAGATACGCAGTATTTT.

This rearrangement joins TRBV19 to TRBJ1-2; D possibly corresponds to TRBD1 (6 bases). Looked up from germline, CDR1 is LNHDA and CDR2 is SQIVND (reference sequence). Trimming left V 5 bases short and J 0 bases short, with 13 bases between. This CDR3 contains 15 residues. CDR3 residues: CASSLSTGTNYGYTF. CDR3 coding DNA: TGTGCCAGTAGTCTCTCGACAGGTACTAACTATGGCTACACCTTC.